These 23 T cell receptor beta chains share one sample of origin, sequenced in a study of regulatory T cells in long-lasting Graves disease. Time point in this sample: persistent/refractory GD, antithyroid drugs over 5 years with positive TRAb. Following extraction of RNA from PBMCs, that RNA was used to make the TCR library. In building TCR beta libraries, iRepertoire HTBI primers were used together with Arm-PCR of CDR3 regions. Via MiXCR, TCRdb re-called the multiplex PCR reads, giving one row per CDR3 protein. The repertoire has hundreds of thousands of distinct CDR3 sequences, 20% of them found once; the top ten carry 7% to 9.5%. Sequenced material: peripheral blood mononuclear cells (PBMCs), taken when the disease was refractory, from a patient treated with antithyroid drugs. Source of these receptors: a female donor with Graves disease.

This clonotype has more than one count but fewer than ten. The V call is TRBV6-5, the J call TRBJ1-1; D is possibly TRBD1 (5 bases). The V and J ends lost 3 bases and 3 bases respectively, with 14 bases between them. CDR3 length: 15 residues. Germline CDR1 MNHEY, CDR2 SVGAGI. The CDR3 nucleotides are TGTGCCAGCAGTTATTCCGGGGCCCGGTACACTGAAGCTTTCTTT. It yields the protein CASSYSGARYTEAFF.

This clonotype was recorded many times. The gene calls are TRBV19 and TRBJ2-5; D is ambiguous. The CDR3 extends over 15 amino acids. V was pared by 3 bases and J by 1 base, with 12 bases between. Germline CDR1 reads LNHDA; CDR2 reads SQIVND (reference sequence). The CDR3 DNA sequence: TGTGCCAGTAGTATTGGAGCAAACTTCCAAGAGACCCAGTACTTC. Translating it yields CASSIGANFQETQYF.

Only a few counts were recorded for this clonotype. The V gene is TRBV11-3, the J gene TRBJ2-7; unclear D gene. CDR1 and CDR2 (germline): SGHNT, YENEEA. The CDR3 contains 13 residues. Trimming left V 3 bases short and J 5 bases short, with 11 bases between. CDR3 in amino acids: CASSLTAFDEQYF. The CDR3 DNA reads TGTGCCAGCAGCTTGACGGCCTTCGACGAGCAGTACTTC.

The chain couples TRBV19 to TRBJ1-1; 8 bases match TRBD1. The CDR3 contains 14 residues. V was clipped by 2 bases and J by 5 bases; unmatched bases: 4. CDR1 is LNHDA and CDR2 is SQIVND in the germline V gene (reference sequence). CDR3 in DNA: TGTGCCAGTAGTATACAGGGGGCGCGGACTGAAGCTTTCTTT. It specifies CASSIQGARTEAFF.

In this sample, this clonotype turned up many times. V gene TRBV5-6 combines with J gene TRBJ1-6; D is possibly TRBD1 (6 bases). This CDR3 contains 15 residues. In germline, CDR1 is SGHDT, CDR2 YYEEEE. Trimming cost V 4 bases and J 13 bases, with 21 bases left between them. The DNA for the CDR3 is TGTGCCAGCAGCCCCGGACAGACTCGTGGTGCGCCCCTCCACTTT. This translates into CASSPGQTRGAPLHF.

This clonotype has just a few counts. This chain joins TRBV3-1 and TRBJ2-5; 9 positions agree with TRBD1. V trimming: 1 base; J trimming: 4 bases; junction bases outside the gene matches: 7. This CDR3 contains 16 residues. Germline-derived CDR1 and CDR2 are LGHDT and YNNKEL (reference sequence). The chain's CDR3 is CASSQGTGTGLETQYF. The CDR3 DNA is TGTGCCAGCAGCCAAGGGACCGGGACAGGGTTAGAGACCCAGTACTTC.

This clonotype was counted ten times or more. The chain couples TRBV27 to TRBJ1-6; 8 bases line up with TRBD1. V shed 5 bases and J 6 bases; nucleotides not matched to a gene: 9. Germline assignment: CDR1 MNHEY and CDR2 SMNVEV (reference sequence). This CDR3 contains 16 residues. This CDR3 is CASSPRTGTSNSPLHF. Here the CDR3 DNA reads TGTGCCAGCAGTCCGAGGACAGGGACTAGTAATTCACCCCTCCACTTT.

The V gene is TRBV28, the J gene TRBJ1-2; D is undetermined. The germline V gene encodes CDR1 MDHEN and CDR2 SYDVKM. The V end lost 2 bases, the J end lost 6 bases, and 13 bases lay between the germline ends. This CDR3 contains 14 residues. The DNA of the CDR3 is TGTGCCAGCAGTTTAGGGTTTGAGAGGGATGGCTACACCTTC. This codes for CASSLGFERDGYTF.

This clonotype has only a few counts. The rearrangement uses TRBV7-8 and TRBJ1-1; perhaps TRBD1 as D (5 bases). Germline V gives CDR1 SGHVS, CDR2 FQNEAQ. V lost 4 bases, J lost 0 bases, and 15 bases lay in between. There are 16 residues in the CDR3. The CDR3 region is CASSSGGARVNTEAFF. The CDR3 DNA follows: TGTGCCAGCAGCTCCGGAGGGGCGCGGGTGAACACTGAAGCTTTCTTT.

This clonotype was seen many times. The V gene is TRBV19, the J gene TRBJ1-5, with a tentative D call TRBD1 (6 bases). In germline, CDR1 is LNHDA, CDR2 SQIVND (reference sequence). CDR3 size: 15 residues. Trimming stripped 5 bases from V and 3 bases from J, with 14 bases between. The CDR3 nucleotides are TGTGCCAGTAGTCGTGGCGGACAGATCAATCAGCCCCAGCATTTT. As protein: CASSRGGQINQPQHF.

There are a few counts of this clonotype. V is TRBV28 and J is TRBJ1-4; TRBD1 aligns across 9 bases. This CDR3 has 17 amino acids. The germline V gene encodes CDR1 MDHEN and CDR2 SYDVKM. Unmatched junction bases numbered 9, after V lost 0 bases and J lost 7 bases. CDR3 amino acids: CASSLWAGTGLAEKLFF. CDR3 DNA sequence: TGTGCCAGCAGTTTATGGGCGGGGACAGGGCTTGCTGAAAAACTGTTTTTT.

This clonotype was counted many times. CDR3 region: CSVDREGSTYGYTF. As DNA, the CDR3 is TGCAGCGTTGACCGGGAGGGGAGTACCTATGGCTACACCTTC. This chain joins TRBV29-1 and TRBJ1-2; perhaps TRBD1 as D (5 bases). CDR1 and CDR2 (germline): SQVTM, ANQGSEA. The V end lost 3 bases, the J end lost 4 bases, and 15 bases lay between the germline ends. The CDR3 sequence is 14 residues long.

This clonotype was observed at least ten times. The chain is built from TRBV27 and TRBJ2-7, with 12 bases fitting TRBD2. The V gene's germline CDR1 is MNHEY and CDR2 SMNVEV (reference sequence). The junction had 12 bases not matched to a gene; V was cut back by 8 bases and J by 7 bases. CDR3 length: 15 residues. The CDR3 DNA reads as TGTGCCAGCCGCGCTCTAGCGGGAGGGCCGGGAGAGCAGTACTTC. This sequence encodes CASRALAGGPGEQYF.

In regard to this clonotype: Because the CDR3 is missing its conserved closing phenylalanine or tryptophan, this is likely a read error. V gene TRBV12-3 or TRBV12-4 combines with J gene TRBJ2-7, with 10 bases matching TRBD2. The CDR3 is made up of 15 amino acids. Trimming at V came to 6 bases and at J to 9 bases, leaving 14 bases not matched to a gene. DNA for the CDR3: TGTGCCAGCAGCCAAGACCCGGCTAGCGGGAGCGGGCAGTACCTC. It yields the protein CASSQDPASGSGQYL.

The gene calls are TRBV6-1 and TRBJ2-1; D call uncertain. V gave up 4 bases and J gave up 8 bases, with 9 bases separating them. The CDR3 runs to 12 residues. The V gene's germline CDR1 is MNHNS and CDR2 SASEGT. The CDR3 loop is CASSGPTHEQFF. CDR3 nucleotide sequence: TGTGCCAGCAGTGGCCCAACTCATGAGCAGTTCTTC.

The chain joins TRBV29-1 to TRBJ2-7, with no clear D. Germline-derived CDR1 and CDR2 are SQVTM and ANQGSEA. This CDR3 is built from 13 residues. V was cut by 4 bases and J by 4 bases, with 14 bases left in between. The CDR3 is CSVANGLGYEQYF. In DNA, the CDR3 is TGCAGCGTTGCGAACGGGCTAGGGTACGAGCAGTACTTC.

The table lists this clonotype with many counts. The chain uses TRBV5-6 and TRBJ2-7; no firm D call. The CDR3 has 12 residues. Trimming cost V 2 bases and J 2 bases, with 5 bases left between them. Germline V gene data show CDR1 as SGHDT and CDR2 as YYEEEE. The CDR3 DNA reads as TGTGCCAGCAGCTTCGGAACCTACGAGCAGTACTTC. Residues: CASSFGTYEQYF. The full variable domain, with the rest looked up from reference TRBV5-6 and TRBJ2-7, is DAGVTQSPTHLIKTRGQQVTLRCSPKSGHDTVSWYQQALGQGPQFIFQYYEEEERQRGNFPDRFSGHQFPNYSSELNVNALLLGDSALYLCASSFGTYEQYFGPGTRLTVT.

In this sample, this clonotype turned up a few times. The CDR3 DNA reads TGTGCCAGCATATTATGGCAGGACTCCTACGAGCAGTACTTC. This encodes CASILWQDSYEQYF. The chain recombines TRBV6-1 with TRBJ2-7; D is unclear. Germline assignment: CDR1 MNHNS and CDR2 SASEGT. The CDR3 contains 14 residues. Trimming left V 7 bases short and J 0 bases short, with 13 bases between.

This clonotype was recorded a few times. This sequence joins TRBV19 and TRBJ2-5, with D perhaps TRBD1 or TRBD2 (5 bases each). Germline CDR1 LNHDA, CDR2 SQIVND (reference sequence). V dropped 7 bases and J dropped 3 bases, with 12 bases sitting between them. The CDR3 contains 13 residues. The CDR3 sequence is CASTPGRKETQYF. CDR3 nucleotide sequence: TGTGCCAGTACCCCGGGACGGAAAGAGACCCAGTACTTC. Drawing the rest from reference TRBV19 and TRBJ2-5, the complete variable domain is DGGITQSPKYLFRKEGQNVTLSCEQNLNHDAMYWYRQDPGQGLRLIYYSQIVNDFQKGDIAEGYSVSREKKESFPLTVTSAQKNPTAFYLCASTPGRKETQYFGPGTRLLVL.

The rearrangement joins TRBV20-1 to TRBJ2-5; D not resolved. Per germline, CDR1 DFQATT and CDR2 SNEGSKA (reference sequence). The germline V and J ends were trimmed by 0 bases and 0 bases, with 2 bases remaining between them. There are 12 residues in the CDR3. The CDR3 is CSAREYQETQYF. As DNA, the CDR3 is TGCAGTGCTAGAGAATACCAAGAGACCCAGTACTTC.

With regard to this clonotype: The junction differs from germline at one of its ends, possibly a read error. DNA of the CDR3: TGTGCCAGCGCACCACCGCTCTCCGGAAACACCATATATTTT. Encoded protein: CASAPPLSGNTIYF. The chain carries TRBV18 and TRBJ1-3; D unresolved. Germline-derived CDR1 and CDR2 are KGHSH and LQKENI. The CDR3 is made up of 14 amino acids.

The chain employs TRBV20-1 and TRBJ2-7; D is possibly TRBD2 (6 bases). This CDR3 spans 12 amino acids. Germline-derived CDR1 and CDR2 are DFQATT and SNEGSKA (reference sequence). Trimming pared 2 bases from V and 3 bases from J, leaving 8 bases between. CDR3 loop: CSARRRDYEQYF. In DNA, the CDR3 is TGCAGTGCTAGACGGCGGGACTACGAGCAGTACTTC.

The genes are TRBV11-2 and TRBJ1-3, with 7 bases fitting TRBD1. Trimming took 5 bases from V and 1 from J; bases not matched to a gene: 11. The CDR3 has 17 amino acids. Germline V gene sequence: CDR1 SGHAT, CDR2 FQNNGV. Here the CDR3 DNA reads TGTGCCAGCAGCCCGCGCCCCGGGACAGTGTCTGGAAACACCATATATTTT. As protein: CASSPRPGTVSGNTIYF.